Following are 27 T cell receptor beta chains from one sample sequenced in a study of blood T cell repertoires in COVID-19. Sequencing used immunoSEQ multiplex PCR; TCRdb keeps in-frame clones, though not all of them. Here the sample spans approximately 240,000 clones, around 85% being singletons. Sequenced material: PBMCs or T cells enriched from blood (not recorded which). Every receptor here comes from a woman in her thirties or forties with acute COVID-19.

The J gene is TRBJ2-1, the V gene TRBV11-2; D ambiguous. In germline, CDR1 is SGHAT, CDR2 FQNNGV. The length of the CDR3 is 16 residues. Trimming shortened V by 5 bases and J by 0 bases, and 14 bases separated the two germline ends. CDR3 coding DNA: TGTGCCAGCAGCCGCGAGTGGGCGAGCTCCTACAATGAGCAGTTCTTC. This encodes CASSREWASSYNEQFF.

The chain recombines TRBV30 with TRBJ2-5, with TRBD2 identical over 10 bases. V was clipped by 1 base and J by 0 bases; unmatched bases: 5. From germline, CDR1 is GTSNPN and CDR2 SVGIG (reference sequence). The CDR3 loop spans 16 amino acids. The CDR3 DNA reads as TGTGCCTGGAGTGCCCTAGCGGGGGCCTACCAAGAGACCCAGTACTTC. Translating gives CAWSALAGAYQETQYF.

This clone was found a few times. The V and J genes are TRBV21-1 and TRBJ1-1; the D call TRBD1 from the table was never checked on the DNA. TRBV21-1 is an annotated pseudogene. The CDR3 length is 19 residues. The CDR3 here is CASSAHRRTVLPMNTEAFF. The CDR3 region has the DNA TGTGCCAGCAGCGCCCACCGCCGGACAGTTCTCCCCATGAACACTGAAGCTTTCTTT.

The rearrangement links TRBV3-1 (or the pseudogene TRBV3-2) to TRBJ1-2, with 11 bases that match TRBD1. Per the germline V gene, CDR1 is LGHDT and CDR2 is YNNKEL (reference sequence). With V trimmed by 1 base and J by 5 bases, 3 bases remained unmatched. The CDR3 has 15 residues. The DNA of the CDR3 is TGTGCCAGCAGCCAAGGGGACAGGGGGACATATGGCTACACCTTC. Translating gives CASSQGDRGTYGYTF.

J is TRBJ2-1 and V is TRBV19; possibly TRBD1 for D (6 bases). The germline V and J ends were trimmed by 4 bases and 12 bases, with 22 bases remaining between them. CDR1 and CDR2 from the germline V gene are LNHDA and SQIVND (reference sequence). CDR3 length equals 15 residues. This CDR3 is CASSTPPVGQRGQFF. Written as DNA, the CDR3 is TGTGCCAGTAGTACTCCCCCCGTTGGACAGAGGGGGCAGTTCTTC.

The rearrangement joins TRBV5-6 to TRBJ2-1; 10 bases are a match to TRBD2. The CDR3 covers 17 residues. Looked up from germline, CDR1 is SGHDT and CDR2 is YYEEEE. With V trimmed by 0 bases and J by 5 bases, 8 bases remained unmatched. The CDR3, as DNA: TGTGCCAGCAGCTTGGAGTGGCTAGCGGGGGAGAACAATGAGCAGTTCTTC. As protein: CASSLEWLAGENNEQFF.

This CDR3 is CATQTGQGHETQYF. The DNA of the CDR3 is TGTGCCACTCAAACGGGACAGGGGCATGAGACCCAGTACTTC. This sequence joins TRBV2 and TRBJ2-5; 10 bases line up with TRBD1. V was pared by 10 bases and J by 5 bases, with 10 bases of the junction left unmatched. The CDR3 runs 14 residues. The V gene's germline CDR1 is SNHLY and CDR2 FYNNEI. The full variable domain, in which reference TRBV2 and TRBJ2-5 provide the parts outside the CDR3, is EPEVTQTPSHQVTQMGQEVILRCVPISNHLYFYWYRQILGQKVEFLVSFYNNEISEKSEIFDDQFSVERPDGSNFTLKIRSTKLEDSAMYFCATQTGQGHETQYFGPGTRLLVL.

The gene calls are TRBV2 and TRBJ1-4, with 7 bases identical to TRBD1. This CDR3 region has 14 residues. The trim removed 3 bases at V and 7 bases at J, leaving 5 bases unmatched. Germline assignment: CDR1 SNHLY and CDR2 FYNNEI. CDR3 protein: CASSETGLGEKLFF. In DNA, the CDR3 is TGTGCCAGCAGTGAGACAGGGTTAGGTGAAAAACTGTTTTTT.

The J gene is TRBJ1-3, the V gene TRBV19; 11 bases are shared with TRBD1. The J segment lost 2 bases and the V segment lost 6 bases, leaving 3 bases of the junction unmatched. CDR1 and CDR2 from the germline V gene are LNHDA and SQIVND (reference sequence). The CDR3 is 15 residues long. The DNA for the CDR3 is TGTGCCAGTAGCGGACAGGGGGCAACTGGAAACACCATATATTTT. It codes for CASSGQGATGNTIYF.

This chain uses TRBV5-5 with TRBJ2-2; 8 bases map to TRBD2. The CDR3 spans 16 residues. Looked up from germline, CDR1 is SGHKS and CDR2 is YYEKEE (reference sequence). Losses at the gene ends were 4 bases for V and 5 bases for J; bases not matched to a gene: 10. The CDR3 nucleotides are TGTGCCAGCAGCCCCGACGGCAGCGGGGGAACCGGGGAGCTGTTTTTT. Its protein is CASSPDGSGGTGELFF.

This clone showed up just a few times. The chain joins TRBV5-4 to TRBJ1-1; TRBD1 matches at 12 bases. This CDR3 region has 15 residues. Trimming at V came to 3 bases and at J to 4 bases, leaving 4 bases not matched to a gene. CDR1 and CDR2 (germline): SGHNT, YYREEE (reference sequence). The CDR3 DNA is TGTGCCAGCAGCTGGGACAGGGGGCGCTTCACTGAAGCTTTCTTT. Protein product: CASSWDRGRFTEAFF.

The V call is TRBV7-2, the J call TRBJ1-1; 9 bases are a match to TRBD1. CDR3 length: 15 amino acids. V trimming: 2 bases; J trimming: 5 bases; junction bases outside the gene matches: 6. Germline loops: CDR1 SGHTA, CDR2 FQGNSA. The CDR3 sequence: CASSLSTGGRTEAFF. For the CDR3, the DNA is TGTGCCAGCAGCTTATCGACAGGGGGTCGAACTGAAGCTTTCTTT.

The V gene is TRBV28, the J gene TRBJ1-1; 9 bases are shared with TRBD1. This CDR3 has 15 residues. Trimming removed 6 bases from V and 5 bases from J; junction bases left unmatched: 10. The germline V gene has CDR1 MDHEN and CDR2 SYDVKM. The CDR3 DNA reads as TGTGCCAGCAGCAAACAGGGGGCGCGAGTAACTGAAGCTTTCTTT. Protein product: CASSKQGARVTEAFF.

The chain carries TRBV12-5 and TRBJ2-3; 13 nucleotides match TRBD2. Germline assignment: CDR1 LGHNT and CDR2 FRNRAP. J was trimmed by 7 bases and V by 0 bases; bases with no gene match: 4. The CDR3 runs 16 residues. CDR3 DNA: TGTGCTAGTGGTTTGGTACTAGCGGGGGGGCCTTATACGCAGTATTTT. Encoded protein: CASGLVLAGGPYTQYF.

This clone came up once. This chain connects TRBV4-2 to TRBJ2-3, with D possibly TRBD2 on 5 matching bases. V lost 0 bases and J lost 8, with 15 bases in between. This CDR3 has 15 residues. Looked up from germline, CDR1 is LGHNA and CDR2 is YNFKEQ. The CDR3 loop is CASSQDRNSVATQYF. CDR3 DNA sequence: TGTGCCAGCAGCCAAGATCGGAATAGCGTAGCTACGCAGTATTTT.

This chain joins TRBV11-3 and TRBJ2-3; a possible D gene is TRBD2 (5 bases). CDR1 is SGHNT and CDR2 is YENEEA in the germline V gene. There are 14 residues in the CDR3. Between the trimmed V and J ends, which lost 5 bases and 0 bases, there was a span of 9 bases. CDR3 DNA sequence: TGTGCCAGCAGCCGAGGGATGAGCACAGATACGCAGTATTTT. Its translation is CASSRGMSTDTQYF.

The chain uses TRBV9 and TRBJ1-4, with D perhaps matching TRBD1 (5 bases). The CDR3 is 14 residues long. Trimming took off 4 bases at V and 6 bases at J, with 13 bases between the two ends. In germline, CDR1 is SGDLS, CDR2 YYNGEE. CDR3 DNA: TGTGCCAGCAGCCCCGACAGTGTTGATGAAAAACTGTTTTTT. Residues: CASSPDSVDEKLFF.

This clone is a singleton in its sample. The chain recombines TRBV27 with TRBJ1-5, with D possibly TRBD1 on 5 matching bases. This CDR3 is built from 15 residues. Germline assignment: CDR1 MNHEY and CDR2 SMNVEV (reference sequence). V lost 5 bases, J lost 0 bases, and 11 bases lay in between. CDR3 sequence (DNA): TGTGCCAGCAGTCACGACAGTTATAGCAATCAGCCCCAGCATTTT. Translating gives CASSHDSYSNQPQHF.

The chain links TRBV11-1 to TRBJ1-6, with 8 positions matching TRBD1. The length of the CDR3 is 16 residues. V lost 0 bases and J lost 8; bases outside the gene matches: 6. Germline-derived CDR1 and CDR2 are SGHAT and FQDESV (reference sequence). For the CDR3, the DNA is TGTGCCAGCAGCTTAGCTTCGTCAGGGGGCCATTCACCCCTCCACTTT. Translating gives CASSLASSGGHSPLHF.

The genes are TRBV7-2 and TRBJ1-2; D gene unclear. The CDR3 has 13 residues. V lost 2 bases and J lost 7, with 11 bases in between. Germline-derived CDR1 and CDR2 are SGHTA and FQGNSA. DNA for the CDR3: TGTGCCAGCAGCTTATCCACGGCAGGTGGCTACACCTTC. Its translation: CASSLSTAGGYTF.

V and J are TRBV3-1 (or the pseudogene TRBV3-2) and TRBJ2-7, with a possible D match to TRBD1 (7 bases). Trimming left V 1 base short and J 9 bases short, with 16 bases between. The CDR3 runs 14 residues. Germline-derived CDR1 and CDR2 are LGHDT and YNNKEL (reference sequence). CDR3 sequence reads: CASSQGGQVGGQYF. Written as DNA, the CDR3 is TGTGCCAGCAGCCAAGGAGGACAGGTGGGGGGGCAGTACTTC.

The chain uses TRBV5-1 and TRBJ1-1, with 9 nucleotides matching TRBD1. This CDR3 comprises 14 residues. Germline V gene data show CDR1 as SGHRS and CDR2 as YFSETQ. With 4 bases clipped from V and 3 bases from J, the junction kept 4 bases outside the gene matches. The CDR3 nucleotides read TGCGCCAGCAGCCCGGGGACAGGGCACACTGAAGCTTTCTTT. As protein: CASSPGTGHTEAFF.

The CDR3 loop reads CASSLSTGEQYF. Here the CDR3 DNA reads TGTGCCAGCAGTTTATCGACAGGCGAGCAGTACTTC. This rearrangement joins TRBV12-3 or TRBV12-4 to TRBJ2-7, with D perhaps TRBD1 (6 bases). With 2 bases removed from V and 6 bases from J, the gap between germline ends came to 8 bases. CDR3 size: 12 residues.

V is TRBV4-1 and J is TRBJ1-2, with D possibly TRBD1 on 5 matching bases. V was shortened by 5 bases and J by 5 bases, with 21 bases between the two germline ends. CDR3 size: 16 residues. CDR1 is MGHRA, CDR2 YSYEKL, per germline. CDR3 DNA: TGCGCCAGCAGCGGTGACAGACAGCTTCCCTCTTATGGCTACACCTTC. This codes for CASSGDRQLPSYGYTF.

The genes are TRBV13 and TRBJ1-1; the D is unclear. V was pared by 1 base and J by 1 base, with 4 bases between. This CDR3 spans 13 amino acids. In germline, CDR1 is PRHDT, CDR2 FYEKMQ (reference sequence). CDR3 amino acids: CASSLAGNTEAFF. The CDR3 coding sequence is TGTGCCAGCAGCTTAGCGGGGAACACTGAAGCTTTCTTT.

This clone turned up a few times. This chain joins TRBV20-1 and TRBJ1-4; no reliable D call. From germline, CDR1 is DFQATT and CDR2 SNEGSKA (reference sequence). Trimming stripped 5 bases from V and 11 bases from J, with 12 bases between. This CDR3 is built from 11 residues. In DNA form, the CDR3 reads TGCAGTGCTGGCGGGCCGGGTAAACTGTTTTTT. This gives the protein CSAGGPGKLFF.

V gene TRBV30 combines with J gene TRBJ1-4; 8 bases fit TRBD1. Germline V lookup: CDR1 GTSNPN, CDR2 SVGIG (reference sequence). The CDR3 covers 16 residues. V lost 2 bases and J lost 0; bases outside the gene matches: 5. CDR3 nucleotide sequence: TGTGCCTGGAGTCCCGGGACAGGCGCAACTAATGAAAAACTGTTTTTT. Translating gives CAWSPGTGATNEKLFF.